These 15 T cell receptor beta chains share one sample of origin, sequenced in a study of cytomegalovirus exposure and HLA in healthy donors. 13 Jbeta primers and 60 Vbeta primers were used for the PCR. This table comes from immunoSEQ multiplex PCR, and its TCRdb copy is limited to in-frame clones, with some not included. The table has approximately 86,000 clones, over 60% seen once. Sequenced material: PBMCs. The receptors originated from a man aged 35 to 55 in good health and CMV-seronegative.

This sequence joins TRBV7-2 and TRBJ1-1; 7 bases agree with TRBD1. The CDR3 covers 14 residues. Germline-derived CDR1 and CDR2 are SGHTA and FQGNSA. Trimming cost V 4 bases and J 3 bases; bases outside gene matches: 5. This chain's CDR3 is CASSSQGRYTEAFF. As DNA, the CDR3 is TGTGCCAGCAGCTCACAGGGGAGGTACACTGAAGCTTTCTTT.

The chain carries TRBV4-3 and TRBJ2-6; no firm D call. V was pared by 1 base and J by 0 bases, with 4 bases between. The germline V gene encodes CDR1 LGHNA and CDR2 YSLEER. The CDR3 is made up of 15 amino acids. The CDR3, as DNA: TGCGCCAGCAGCCAAGGGAGCTCTGGGGCCAACGTCCTGACTTTC. It is translated as CASSQGSSGANVLTF.

CDR3 loop: CASSLLRGLNEQYF. In DNA form, the CDR3 reads TGTGCCAGCAGCTTACTCAGGGGGCTGAACGAGCAGTACTTC. This chain links TRBV7-8 with TRBJ2-7, with 8 bases aligning to TRBD1. The CDR3 is made up of 14 amino acids. Germline assignment: CDR1 SGHVS and CDR2 FQNEAQ. V shed 2 bases, J shed 5 bases, and the junction held 5 bases outside the gene matches.

This chain connects TRBV6-6 to TRBJ1-2; 7 bases fit TRBD1. This CDR3 region has 16 residues. The germline V gene encodes CDR1 MNHNY and CDR2 SVGAGI (reference sequence). V shed 10 bases, J shed 0 bases, and the junction held 14 bases outside the gene matches. CDR3 nucleotides: TGTGCCACCCAATTGGACAGGCGCCCCTCTAACTATGGCTACACCTTC. Translating it yields CATQLDRRPSNYGYTF.

This chain joins TRBV5-1 and TRBJ2-2; maybe TRBD2 (5 bases). The germline V gene has CDR1 SGHRS and CDR2 YFSETQ. The length of the CDR3 is 14 residues. The ends were cut back, 6 bases at V and 4 bases at J, with 13 bases in the middle. CDR3 sequence reads: CASNGMGSTGELFF. The DNA of the CDR3 is TGCGCCAGCAATGGGATGGGGAGCACCGGGGAGCTGTTTTTT.

This rearrangement joins TRBV4-1 to TRBJ1-2, with a weak D call TRBD1 (6 bases). Germline V gives CDR1 MGHRA, CDR2 YSYEKL. The CDR3 spans 14 residues. V shed 3 bases and J shed 6 bases, with 14 bases lying between them. The CDR3 spells CASSQTTGSHGYTF. CDR3 DNA: TGCGCCAGCAGCCAGACAACAGGGTCCCATGGCTACACCTTC.

The J gene is TRBJ1-6, the V gene TRBV6-5, with D possibly matching TRBD1 (6 bases). Trimming removed 6 bases at V and 7 bases at J, with 16 bases between. CDR1 MNHEY and CDR2 SVGAGI come from the germline V gene. CDR3 length: 15 residues. This CDR3 reads CASSRYRELNSPLHF. DNA of the CDR3: TGTGCCAGCAGCCGTTACAGGGAGTTAAATTCACCCCTCCACTTT.

The chain couples TRBV27 to TRBJ2-3; TRBD2 might be the D (6 bases). The CDR3 totals 15 residues. The V gene lost 4 bases and the J gene lost 1 base, with 12 bases spanning the gap. Per germline, CDR1 MNHEY and CDR2 SMNVEV (reference sequence). This CDR3 reads CASSSPREGTDTQYF. CDR3 nucleotides: TGTGCCAGCAGTTCCCCCAGGGAGGGCACAGATACGCAGTATTTT.

The rearrangement joins TRBV9 to TRBJ2-7; TRBD1 matches 10 bases. Germline V lookup: CDR1 SGDLS, CDR2 YYNGEE. J lost 6 bases, V lost 4 bases, and 7 bases had no gene match. This CDR3 has 14 residues. The CDR3 protein is CASSPWTGGGEQYF. The DNA for the CDR3 is TGTGCCAGCAGCCCCTGGACAGGGGGGGGCGAGCAGTACTTC.

This clone was counted only a few times. The chain uses TRBV6-1 and TRBJ2-1; TRBD2 agrees at 11 bases. Trimming removed 7 bases from V and 8 bases from J; junction bases left unmatched: 7. Germline lookup yields CDR1 MNHNS and CDR2 SASEGT. The CDR3 totals 14 residues. The CDR3 bases are TGTGCCAGCATCAGGCTAGCGGGGGGTCATGAGCAGTTCTTC. Translation gives CASIRLAGGHEQFF.

The chain carries TRBV18 and TRBJ2-7, with 11 bases identical to TRBD1. CDR1 KGHSH and CDR2 LQKENI come from the germline V gene. V shed 3 bases and J 7 bases; nucleotides not matched to a gene: 2. CDR3 length equals 13 residues. The CDR3 here is CASSPGQGVEQYF. CDR3 sequence (DNA): TGTGCCAGCTCACCGGGACAGGGGGTGGAGCAGTACTTC.

CDR3 coding DNA: TGTGCCAGCTCATCCAGACAGGGAACTAATGAAAAACTGTTTTTT. Amino acid sequence: CASSSRQGTNEKLFF. This chain uses TRBV18 with TRBJ1-4; TRBD1 matches at 7 bases. The CDR3 sequence is 15 residues long. V lost 5 bases and J lost 1; bases outside the gene matches: 4. Germline CDR1 reads KGHSH; CDR2 reads LQKENI.

The chain combines TRBV6-1 with TRBJ1-1, with 8 bases that match TRBD1. Germline assignment: CDR1 MNHNS and CDR2 SASEGT. J was trimmed by 5 bases and V by 5 bases; bases with no gene match: 7. The CDR3 spans 14 residues. CDR3 protein: CASSKDREGTEAFF. The CDR3 nucleotides are TGTGCCAGCAGTAAGGACAGGGAGGGGACTGAAGCTTTCTTT.

The chain employs TRBV19 and TRBJ1-1; D is perhaps TRBD1 (5 bases). This CDR3 contains 14 residues. Germline lookup yields CDR1 LNHDA and CDR2 SQIVND (reference sequence). V was trimmed by 2 bases and J by 7 bases, leaving 14 bases between them. CDR3: CASSISHRLDEAFF. The DNA for the CDR3 is TGTGCCAGTAGTATATCTCACAGGCTGGATGAAGCTTTCTTT.

The count of this clone is one. This chain uses TRBV7-3 with TRBJ2-3, with 11 bases lining up with TRBD2. V was clipped by 7 bases and J by 2 bases; unmatched bases: 2. CDR1 and CDR2 (germline): SGHTA, FQGTGA. The CDR3 contains 14 residues. The CDR3 region is CASNSGGATDTQYF. As DNA, the CDR3 is TGTGCCAGCAATAGCGGGGGGGCCACAGATACGCAGTATTTT.